These T cell receptor beta chains were read from a single sample in a study of post-analysis software for immune sequencing data. Each CDR3 protein gets one entry after TCRdb re-called the PCR reads with MiXCR. Here the sample spans about 800,000 distinct CDR3 sequences, 25% to 30% being singletons. The material sequenced was blood. These receptors came from a girl aged 10 to 17 with multiple sclerosis. Each CDR3 is given with its conserved first and last residue. A D gene is named only where the DNA matches it firmly. The size entry is marked missing in some rows and otherwise reads once, few, many or a size class.

CDR3nt: TGTGCCAGCAGACAGCAGGGGGACACCGGGGAGCTGTTTTTT
CDR3aa: CASRQQGDTGELFF
abundance: NA
v_gene: TRBV5-5
j_gene: TRBJ2-2
d_gene: TRBD1

CDR3nt: TGCAGCGTTGCCTACCAGCCCCAGCATTTT
CDR3aa: CSVAYQPQHF
abundance: NA
v_gene: TRBV29-1
j_gene: TRBJ1-5
d_gene: NA

CDR3nt: TGTGCCGGAGAGACCCAGTACTTC
CDR3aa: CAGETQYF
abundance: many
v_gene: TRBV7-9
j_gene: TRBJ2-5
d_gene: NA

CDR3nt: TGTGCCAGCAGGTTGACAGGGCCCGGGGGGACCCAGTACTTC
CDR3aa: CASRLTGPGGTQYF
abundance: NA
v_gene: TRBV6-1
j_gene: TRBJ2-5
d_gene: NA

CDR3nt: TGTGCCAGCAGCCCCGCGGGACAGTCCTCCTACGAGCAGTACTTC
CDR3aa: CASSPAGQSSYEQYF
abundance: few
v_gene: TRBV7-2
j_gene: TRBJ2-7
d_gene: NA

CDR3nt: TGTGCCAGCAGCTTACTAGAGGGCTTATCTGAAGCTTTCTTT
CDR3aa: CASSLLEGLSEAFF
abundance: NA
v_gene: TRBV7-2
j_gene: TRBJ1-1
d_gene: NA

CDR3nt: TGTGCCAGCAGCACCCCCGGGAACCAAGAGACCCAGTACTTC
CDR3aa: CASSTPGNQETQYF
abundance: NA
v_gene: TRBV7-9
j_gene: TRBJ2-5
d_gene: NA

CDR3nt: TGCAGTGCTAGAGATCGAGGCGGGAGGGCCCAGTACGAGCAGTACTTC
CDR3aa: CSARDRGGRAQYEQYF
abundance: few
v_gene: TRBV20-1
j_gene: TRBJ2-7
d_gene: TRBD2

CDR3nt: TGTGCCAGCTCACCCGCGGGTGTTGACGAGCAGTACTTC
CDR3aa: CASSPAGVDEQYF
abundance: few
v_gene: TRBV18
j_gene: TRBJ2-7
d_gene: NA

CDR3nt: TGCGCCAGCAGCCAAGATAGGGACAGCCAATACGAGCAGTACTTC
CDR3aa: CASSQDRDSQYEQYF
abundance: NA
v_gene: TRBV4-3
j_gene: TRBJ2-7
d_gene: TRBD1

CDR3nt: TGTGCCAGCAGTTTAACTTGGGAAAATCAGCCCCAGCATTTT
CDR3aa: CASSLTWENQPQHF
abundance: few
v_gene: TRBV28
j_gene: TRBJ1-5
d_gene: NA

CDR3nt: TGTGCCAGCAGCCAAGTTCCACTAGCGGGCTGGGACCCTGTAGAGCAGTACTTC
CDR3aa: CASSQVPLAGWDPVEQYF
abundance: NA
v_gene: TRBV3-1
j_gene: TRBJ2-7
d_gene: TRBD2

CDR3nt: TGTGCCAGCAGTTACTCGGGGAGGGTTCTTGGCTACACCTTC
CDR3aa: CASSYSGRVLGYTF
abundance: NA
v_gene: TRBV6-5
j_gene: TRBJ1-2
d_gene: NA

CDR3nt: TGTGCCAGCACCGCACTAGCGGGGAATGAGCAGTTCTTC
CDR3aa: CASTALAGNEQFF
abundance: NA
v_gene: TRBV7-2
j_gene: TRBJ2-1
d_gene: TRBD2

CDR3nt: TGTGCCACTAGCGGGAGGGCCGGGAACACCGGGGAGCTGTTTTTT
CDR3aa: CATSGRAGNTGELFF
abundance: once
v_gene: TRBV10-3
j_gene: TRBJ2-2
d_gene: TRBD2

CDR3nt: TGTGCCAGCGGGGGACTAGTGGATGAGCAGTACTTC
CDR3aa: CASGGLVDEQYF
abundance: NA
v_gene: TRBV6-6
j_gene: TRBJ2-4
d_gene: TRBD2